This section outlines one T cell receptor (beta chain) sequence together with its context. The assay was immunoSEQ multiplex PCR, and TCRdb's table has in-frame clones only and misses some. The table lists 70,000 to 95,000 clones, 75% to 90% of them singletons. These data belong to a study of blood T cell repertoires in COVID-19. Study in general: Specimens from acute and convalescent COVID-19 originated in the United States, Italy and Spain.

V was clipped by 6 bases and J by 3 bases, with 12 bases between them. Per the germline V gene, CDR1 is MNHEY and CDR2 is SVGAGI. This CDR3 is 13 amino acids long. The chain has TRBV6-5 and TRBJ2-7, with D unclear. The sample consisted of peripheral blood. The sequence derives from a human donor in a cohort sampled during active COVID-19. The CDR3 reads CASSPMVSYEQYF. The CDR3 DNA sequence: TGTGCCAGCAGCCCCATGGTGAGCTACGAGCAGTACTTC.